This T cell receptor beta chain was sequenced in a study of blood T cell repertoires in COVID-19. Study overall: Specimens from acute and convalescent COVID-19 originated in the United States, Italy and Spain. Sources were T cells, B-cell-depleted T cells, or PBMCs; the material itself was cDNA or gDNA.

Germline values: CDR1 MNHNY, CDR2 SVGAGI (reference sequence). V trimming: 2 bases; J trimming: 1 base; junction bases outside the gene matches: 1. The CDR3 spans 14 residues. As processed by the authors: For nucleated cells, counts were estimated from reference gene primer amplification. Profiled with immunoSEQ multiplex PCR; TCRdb holds only in-frame clones, not every one. Clone size and the V and J calls come from that table; the DNA yielded D and trimming. The table includes some 42,000 clones, around four fifths detected once. Sequencing was done on a sample of peripheral blood. The clonotype originates from a man in his fifties with active COVID-19. This rearrangement joins TRBV6-6 to TRBJ1-2, with 7 bases aligning to TRBD1. CDR3 residues: CASSYGTDNYGYTF. The CDR3 nucleotides read TGTGCCAGCAGTTACGGGACAGATAACTATGGCTACACCTTC.